This TCR beta chain comes out of a study of graft-versus-host responses after intestinal transplantation. Libraries were prepared by immunoSEQ multiplex PCR; TCRdb keeps only in-frame clonotypes and omits some of them. The sample includes tens of thousands of clones, approximately 96% of them seen just once. CDR1 and CDR2 (germline): MDHEN, SYDVKM. This CDR3 spans 13 amino acids. Between the trimmed V and J ends, which lost 2 bases and 2 bases, there was a span of 6 bases. In the case of this clone: Its antigen is as yet unknown.

The rearrangement links TRBV28 to TRBJ1-1, with D possibly being TRBD1 (5 bases). Specimen: unstimulated CD8+ T cells sorted from spleen or lymph node cells, collected before intestinal transplant. The clonotype was recovered from a human donor who received an intestinal transplant. In DNA, the CDR3 is TGTGCCAGCAGTTTACAGGGCAACACTGAAGCTTTCTTT. Amino acids: CASSLQGNTEAFF.